The 30 T cell receptor beta chains below come from one sample, sequenced in a study of blood T cell repertoires in COVID-19. Clones were read by immunoSEQ multiplex PCR, and TCRdb kept only the in-frame ones, dropping some. Of about 84,000 clones in the sample, around 79% are singletons; the top ten hold around 5%. The sample comprised peripheral blood. The source is a man in his forties or fifties with active or convalescent COVID-19.

The chain uses TRBV2 and TRBJ1-4; maybe TRBD1 (6 bases). The CDR3 loop spans 15 amino acids. The germline V and J ends were trimmed by 1 base and 7 bases, with 13 bases remaining between them. From germline, CDR1 is SNHLY and CDR2 FYNNEI. In DNA, the CDR3 is TGTGCCAGCAGTGAAGGGGGCGGACAGAGTGAAAAACTGTTTTTT. As protein: CASSEGGGQSEKLFF. Variable domain in full (rest from reference TRBV2 and TRBJ1-4): EPEVTQTPSHQVTQMGQEVILRCVPISNHLYFYWYRQILGQKVEFLVSFYNNEISEKSEIFDDQFSVERPDGSNFTLKIRSTKLEDSAMYFCASSEGGGQSEKLFFGSGTQLSVL.

V usage is TRBV4-1 and J usage is TRBJ2-7; tentative D call: TRBD2 (5 bases). The CDR3 sequence is 14 residues long. Germline V gene lookup returns CDR1 MGHRA and CDR2 YSYEKL. Deletions cut 1 base from V and 2 bases from J, with 9 bases between. In DNA form, the CDR3 reads TGCGCCAGCAGCCAAGCGGGAATTGCCTACGAGCAGTACTTC. Translation gives CASSQAGIAYEQYF.

The chain employs TRBV7-2 and TRBJ1-5, with unresolved D. Germline V CDR1 and CDR2: SGHTA, FQGNSA. This CDR3 has 13 amino acids. V lost 1 base and J lost 4, with 5 bases in between. The CDR3 coding sequence is TGTGCCAGCAGCTTAGTAGAAAATCAGCCCCAGCATTTT. Protein sequence: CASSLVENQPQHF.

The chain employs TRBV25-1 and TRBJ1-5, with TRBD1 matching over 9 bases. This CDR3 is built from 15 residues. Trimming cost V 6 bases and J 5 bases; bases outside gene matches: 8. Germline V gene lookup returns CDR1 MGHDK and CDR2 SYGVNS. CDR3 DNA: TGTGCCAGCAGGATGACCGACAGGGGGGATCAGCCCCAGCATTTT. Translated: CASRMTDRGDQPQHF.

This chain connects TRBV14 to TRBJ2-7, with 9 bases fitting TRBD1. CDR1 is SGHDN, CDR2 FVKESK, per germline. With V trimmed by 9 bases and J by 4 bases, 10 bases remained unmatched. This CDR3 region has 14 residues. The CDR3 reads CASSTRTGAYEQYF. CDR3 coding DNA: TGTGCCAGTTCCACTCGGACAGGGGCGTACGAGCAGTACTTC.

The chain recombines TRBV24-1 with TRBJ2-5; 11 nucleotides agree with TRBD1. There are 16 residues in the CDR3. V gave up 5 bases and J gave up 5 bases; unmatched junction bases: 9. CDR1 KGHDR and CDR2 SFDVKD come from the germline V gene. In DNA form, the CDR3 reads TGTGCCACCAGTGCCACGGACAGGGGGCTCGGGGAGACCCAGTACTTC. This encodes CATSATDRGLGETQYF.

The gene calls are TRBV5-1 and TRBJ1-2; 12 bases align to TRBD1. This CDR3 is built from 17 residues. The trim removed 4 bases at V and 8 bases at J, leaving 15 bases unmatched. Germline V CDR1 and CDR2: SGHRS, YFSETQ. CDR3 amino acids: CASSPGTGGYRLTGYTF. As DNA, the CDR3 is TGCGCCAGCAGCCCCGGGACAGGGGGCTATCGTTTAACCGGCTACACCTTC.

The genes are TRBV6-5 and TRBJ1-1, with D unresolved. Trimming removed 6 bases from V and 4 bases from J, with 9 bases in between. This CDR3 has 12 residues. Germline V CDR1 and CDR2: MNHEY, SVGAGI. The CDR3: CASSSSPTEAFF. The CDR3, as DNA: TGTGCCAGCAGCTCCTCCCCCACTGAAGCTTTCTTT.

This chain connects TRBV3-1 (or the pseudogene TRBV3-2) to TRBJ1-4; perhaps TRBD1 as D (5 bases). CDR1 is LGHDT, CDR2 YNNKEL, per germline (reference sequence). V was shortened by 3 bases and J by 10 bases, with 12 bases between the two germline ends. This CDR3 spans 13 amino acids. The CDR3 DNA reads TGTGCCAGCAGCCAGGGGGGACCTGGAAAACTGTTTTTT. Translating it yields CASSQGGPGKLFF.

V is TRBV29-1 and J is TRBJ1-1; TRBD1 matches at 11 bases. This CDR3 has 13 residues. The V and J ends lost 3 bases and 11 bases, in that order; junction bases with no gene match: 8. Germline-derived CDR1 and CDR2 are SQVTM and ANQGSEA. The CDR3 DNA reads TGCAGCGTTGACTTCGGACAGGGGGCTTGGGCTTTCTTT. This sequence encodes CSVDFGQGAWAFF.

V is TRBV5-5 and J is TRBJ1-5; 8 bases align to TRBD1. Trimming took 0 bases from V and 6 from J; bases not matched to a gene: 5. The CDR3 spans 15 residues. The germline gives CDR1 SGHKS, CDR2 YYEKEE (reference sequence). The CDR3, as DNA: TGTGCCAGCAGCTTGGACAGGGGGACGGGTCAGCCCCAGCATTTT. The encoded protein is CASSLDRGTGQPQHF. Using reference TRBV5-5 and TRBJ1-5 for the parts outside the CDR3, the full variable domain is DAGVTQSPTHLIKTRGQQVTLRCSPISGHKSVSWYQQVLGQGPQFIFQYYEKEERGRGNFPDRFSARQFPNYSSELNVNALLLGDSALYLCASSLDRGTGQPQHFGDGTRLSIL.

This clone was seen more than once but under ten times. The rearrangement links TRBV10-1 to TRBJ2-7; 7 nucleotides align to TRBD1. The V gene's germline CDR1 is WNHNN and CDR2 SYGVQD (reference sequence). This CDR3 region has 12 residues. Unmatched junction bases numbered 1, after V lost 8 bases and J lost 0 bases. Here the CDR3 reads CASGDSSYEQYF. Written as DNA, the CDR3 is TGCGCCAGCGGGGACAGCTCCTACGAGCAGTACTTC.

At least ten counts were recorded for this clone. The CDR3 protein is CASSIQGANTGELFF. In nucleotides, the CDR3 is TGTGCCAGTAGTATACAGGGGGCGAACACCGGGGAGCTGTTTTTT. The V call is TRBV19, the J call TRBJ2-2; 7 bases line up with TRBD1. Germline trimming cut 2 bases from V and 0 bases from J; bases unmatched to any gene: 0. Germline lookup yields CDR1 LNHDA and CDR2 SQIVND (reference sequence). The CDR3 runs to 15 residues.

The table lists this clone with a count of one. The chain recombines TRBV7-2 with TRBJ2-1, with TRBD1 identical over 8 bases. The CDR3 is 17 residues long. The germline V gene encodes CDR1 SGHTA and CDR2 FQGNSA. Trimming removed 5 bases from V and 3 bases from J; junction bases left unmatched: 12. CDR3: CASSRSQTGAVYNEQFF. DNA of the CDR3: TGTGCCAGCAGCAGATCCCAGACAGGGGCTGTCTACAATGAGCAGTTCTTC. The entire variable domain, with the rest obtained from reference TRBV7-2 and TRBJ2-1, is as follows: GAGVSQSPSNKVTEKGKDVELRCDPISGHTALYWYRQSLGQGLEFLIYFQGNSAPDKSGLPSDRFSAERTGGSVSTLTIQRTQQEDSAVYLCASSRSQTGAVYNEQFFGPGTRLTVL.

The chain uses TRBV18 and TRBJ1-5; maybe TRBD1 (5 bases). The V and J ends lost 1 base and 3 bases respectively, with 7 bases between them. The length of the CDR3 is 14 residues. Germline V lookup: CDR1 KGHSH, CDR2 LQKENI. In DNA form, the CDR3 reads TGTGCCAGCTCACCACTGGGGCCCAATCAGCCCCAGCATTTT. Translating gives CASSPLGPNQPQHF.

The V gene is TRBV7-6, the J gene TRBJ2-7; 7 bases align to TRBD1. The trim removed 4 bases at V and 3 bases at J, leaving 3 bases unmatched. The CDR3 runs 13 residues. CDR1 and CDR2 (germline): SGHVS, FNYEAQ. The CDR3 nucleotides are TGTGCCAGCAGCTCTGGACAGGTCTACGAGCAGTACTTC. Protein product: CASSSGQVYEQYF. The variable domain in full, completed from reference TRBV7-6 and TRBJ2-7, reads GAGVSQSPRYKVTKRGQDVALRCDPISGHVSLYWYRQALGQGPEFLTYFNYEAQQDKSGLPNDRFSAERPEGSISTLTIQRTEQRDSAMYRCASSSGQVYEQYFGPGTRLTVT.

This clone was seen a handful of times. The chain carries TRBV12-3 or TRBV12-4 and TRBJ2-7; D is ambiguous. Trimming left V 3 bases short and J 2 bases short, with 5 bases between. This CDR3 spans 12 amino acids. The CDR3 region has the DNA TGTGCCAGCAGTTTCTCTCCCTACGAGCAGTACTTC. Translating gives CASSFSPYEQYF.

This clone occurred a few times. The chain uses TRBV11-3 and TRBJ1-4; D not certain. The CDR3 has 13 residues. CDR1 is SGHNT and CDR2 is YENEEA in the germline V gene. V was clipped by 10 bases and J by 5 bases, with 14 bases between them. CDR3: CANPGGENEKLFF. DNA of the CDR3: TGTGCCAACCCGGGTGGGGAGAATGAAAAACTGTTTTTT.

The chain couples TRBV30 to TRBJ2-1, with TRBD2 matching 9 bases. J gave up 5 bases and V 5 bases, and 4 bases lay outside the gene matches. The CDR3 has 13 amino acids. The germline CDR1 and CDR2 sequences are GTSNPN and SVGIG (reference sequence). CDR3 sequence: CAWAGGFDNEQFF. The CDR3 nucleotides read TGTGCCTGGGCGGGAGGGTTTGACAATGAGCAGTTCTTC.

The chain is built from TRBV3-1 (or the pseudogene TRBV3-2) and TRBJ1-2; D is undetermined. The CDR3 length is 14 residues. Germline-derived CDR1 and CDR2 are LGHDT and YNNKEL (reference sequence). The V and J ends lost 1 base and 1 base respectively, with 7 bases between them. CDR3 in amino acids: CASSQGAGNYGYTF. CDR3 DNA: TGTGCCAGCAGCCAAGGAGCAGGTAACTATGGCTACACCTTC.

This clone was counted at least ten times. The V and J genes are TRBV4-3 and TRBJ1-3; 8 nucleotides align to TRBD1. CDR1 is LGHNA and CDR2 is YSLEER in the germline V gene. Trimming took 0 bases from V and 2 from J; bases not matched to a gene: 3. The CDR3 totals 16 residues. The chain's CDR3 is CASSQEAGGPGNTIYF. The CDR3 DNA reads as TGCGCCAGCAGCCAAGAGGCAGGGGGCCCTGGAAACACCATATATTTT.

The chain combines TRBV7-2 with TRBJ2-7, with 9 nucleotides matching TRBD2. J gave up 6 bases and V 0 bases, and 9 bases lay outside the gene matches. Germline V CDR1 and CDR2: SGHTA, FQGNSA. The CDR3 is made up of 16 amino acids. The CDR3 here is CASSLARRGGLTEQYF. CDR3 sequence (DNA): TGTGCCAGCAGCTTAGCGCGGCGGGGGGGCCTCACCGAGCAGTACTTC.

This chain uses TRBV3-1 (or the pseudogene TRBV3-2) with TRBJ1-1; 8 nucleotides line up with TRBD1. V was clipped by 4 bases and J by 7 bases; unmatched bases: 11. CDR1 LGHDT and CDR2 YNNKEL come from the germline V gene (reference sequence). This CDR3 is 15 amino acids long. CDR3 sequence: CASSPVDRERGEAFF. CDR3 DNA sequence: TGTGCCAGCAGCCCCGTGGACAGGGAACGGGGTGAAGCTTTCTTT.

The rearrangement joins TRBV5-6 to TRBJ2-5, with 11 bases matching TRBD1. The junction had 4 bases not matched to a gene; V was cut back by 3 bases and J by 0 bases. Germline lookup yields CDR1 SGHDT and CDR2 YYEEEE. The CDR3 totals 16 residues. The CDR3 DNA sequence: TGTGCCAGCAGCTCCGGACAGGGGGCGTACCAAGAGACCCAGTACTTC. Amino acid sequence: CASSSGQGAYQETQYF.

The chain joins TRBV12-3 or TRBV12-4 to TRBJ2-1, with D perhaps TRBD2 (5 bases). V lost 5 bases and J 8 bases, leaving 7 bases between the germline ends. The CDR3 sequence is 11 residues long. CDR3 sequence (DNA): TGTGCCAGCAGTCTCGGGGATGAGCAGTTCTTC. Protein: CASSLGDEQFF.

V is TRBV5-6 and J is TRBJ2-6; 11 bases map to TRBD1. Germline CDR1 SGHDT, CDR2 YYEEEE. Trimming took 4 bases from V and 4 from J; bases not matched to a gene: 10. The CDR3 spans 18 residues. The CDR3 sequence: CASSVSDRGPYGANVLTF. CDR3 in DNA: TGTGCCAGCAGCGTGTCGGACAGGGGGCCTTACGGGGCCAACGTCCTGACTTTC. Full variable domain (missing parts from reference TRBV5-6 and TRBJ2-6): DAGVTQSPTHLIKTRGQQVTLRCSPKSGHDTVSWYQQALGQGPQFIFQYYEEEERQRGNFPDRFSGHQFPNYSSELNVNALLLGDSALYLCASSVSDRGPYGANVLTFGAGSRLTVL.

The V call is TRBV5-4, the J call TRBJ1-2; D might be TRBD1 (5 bases). The CDR3 covers 15 residues. Trimming shortened V by 0 bases and J by 3 bases, and 12 bases separated the two germline ends. Germline V CDR1 and CDR2: SGHNT, YYREEE (reference sequence). The CDR3 loop reads CASSLAPGVDYGYTF. Here the CDR3 DNA reads TGTGCCAGCAGCTTGGCCCCGGGGGTAGACTATGGCTACACCTTC.

V usage is TRBV19 and J usage is TRBJ2-3; D ambiguous. The CDR3 covers 13 residues. CDR1 and CDR2 from the germline V gene are LNHDA and SQIVND (reference sequence). The V gene lost 6 bases and the J gene lost 6 bases, with 13 bases spanning the gap. The CDR3 DNA reads TGTGCCAGTAGCCCCGTTTCTCTTGATACGCAGTATTTT. It specifies CASSPVSLDTQYF.

The chain couples TRBV18 to TRBJ2-7; 11 nucleotides agree with TRBD2. Germline V gene data show CDR1 as KGHSH and CDR2 as LQKENI. The CDR3 has 18 amino acids. The ends lost 2 bases at V and 3 bases at J; junction bases unmatched: 12. The CDR3 DNA reads TGTGCCAGCTCACCAGTCGCTAGCGGGGGGCCTGGGAGCTACGAGCAGTACTTC. This sequence encodes CASSPVASGGPGSYEQYF.

The genes are TRBV7-2 and TRBJ2-3; 9 nucleotides align to TRBD2. This CDR3 has 15 amino acids. Per the germline V gene, CDR1 is SGHTA and CDR2 is FQGNSA. The junction had 5 bases not matched to a gene; V was cut back by 6 bases and J by 1 base. The CDR3 coding sequence is TGTGCCAGCAGTCCTAGCGGGGCCCGCACAGATACGCAGTATTTT. Protein product: CASSPSGARTDTQYF. The full variable domain, with the rest looked up from reference TRBV7-2 and TRBJ2-3, is GAGVSQSPSNKVTEKGKDVELRCDPISGHTALYWYRQSLGQGLEFLIYFQGNSAPDKSGLPSDRFSAERTGGSVSTLTIQRTQQEDSAVYLCASSPSGARTDTQYFGPGTRLTVL.